This TCR beta chain was documented in a study of T cells in narcolepsy. Study-wide context: Enrolled donors included narcolepsy type 1 or type 2 patients and healthy controls.

Notes on the study in general: Autoreactive HCRT-specific and TRIB2-specific clonotypes were marked in same-patient CSF-versus-blood CD4+ comparisons.

Note on this clone: What it recognizes is unknown.

CDR3 size: 15 residues. J lost 4 bases, V lost 5 bases, and 10 bases had no gene match. Germline V gives CDR1 SNHLY, CDR2 FYNNEI. The method was immunoSEQ multiplex PCR; TCRdb's version includes in-frame clones alone and lacks a portion of them. The repertoire holds 36,000 or so clones, with approximately 86% as singletons. This sequence joins TRBV2 and TRBJ1-1; 7 bases align to TRBD1. Specimen: CD45RA- memory CD4+ T cells from PBMCs. The sequence derives from a human donor with narcolepsy. The CDR3 reads CASSPTGTAVTEAFF. CDR3 nucleotides: TGTGCCAGCAGTCCCACCGGGACAGCAGTCACTGAAGCTTTCTTT. The variable domain in full, completed from reference TRBV2 and TRBJ1-1, reads EPEVTQTPSHQVTQMGQEVILRCVPISNHLYFYWYRQILGQKVEFLVSFYNNEISEKSEIFDDQFSVERPDGSNFTLKIRSTKLEDSAMYFCASSPTGTAVTEAFFGQGTRLTVV.